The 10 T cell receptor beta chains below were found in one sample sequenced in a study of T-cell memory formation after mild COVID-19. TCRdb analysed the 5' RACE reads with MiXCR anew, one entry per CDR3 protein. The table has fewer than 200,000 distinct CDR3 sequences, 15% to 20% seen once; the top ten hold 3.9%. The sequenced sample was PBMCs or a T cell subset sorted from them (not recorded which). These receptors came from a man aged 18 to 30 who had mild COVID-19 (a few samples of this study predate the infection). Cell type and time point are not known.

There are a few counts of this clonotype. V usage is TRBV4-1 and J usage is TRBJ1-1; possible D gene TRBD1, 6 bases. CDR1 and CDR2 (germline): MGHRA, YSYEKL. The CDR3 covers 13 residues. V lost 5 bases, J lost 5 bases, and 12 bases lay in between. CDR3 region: CASSSTGQTEAFF. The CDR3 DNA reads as TGCGCCAGCAGCTCGACAGGCCAAACTGAAGCTTTCTTT.

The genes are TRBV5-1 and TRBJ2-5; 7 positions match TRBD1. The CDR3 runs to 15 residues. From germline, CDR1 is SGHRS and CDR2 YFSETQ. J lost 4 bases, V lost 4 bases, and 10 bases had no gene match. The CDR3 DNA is TGCGCCAGCAGCACGCGGACAGGAGAGGGAGAGACCCAGTACTTC. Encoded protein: CASSTRTGEGETQYF.

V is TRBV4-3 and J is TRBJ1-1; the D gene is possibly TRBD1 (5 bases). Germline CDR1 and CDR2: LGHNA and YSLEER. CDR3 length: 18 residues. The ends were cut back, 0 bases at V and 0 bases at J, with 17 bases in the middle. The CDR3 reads CASSQEGDLAGMNTEAFF. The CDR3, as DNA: TGCGCCAGCAGCCAAGAAGGGGATTTGGCAGGCATGAACACTGAAGCTTTCTTT.

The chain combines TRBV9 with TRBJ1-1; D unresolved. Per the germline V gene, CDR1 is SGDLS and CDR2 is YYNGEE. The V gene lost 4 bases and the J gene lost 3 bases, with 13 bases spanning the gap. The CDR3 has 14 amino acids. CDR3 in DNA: TGTGCCAGCAGCCCCGGGCCCTTGGACACTGAAGCTTTCTTT. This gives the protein CASSPGPLDTEAFF.

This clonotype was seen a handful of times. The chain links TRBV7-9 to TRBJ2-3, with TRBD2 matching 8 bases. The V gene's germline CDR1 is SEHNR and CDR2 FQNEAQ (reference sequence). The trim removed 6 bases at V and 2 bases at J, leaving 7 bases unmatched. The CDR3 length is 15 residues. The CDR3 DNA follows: TGTGCCAGCAGTTCCCCGGGGGGGAACACAGATACGCAGTATTTT. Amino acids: CASSSPGGNTDTQYF.

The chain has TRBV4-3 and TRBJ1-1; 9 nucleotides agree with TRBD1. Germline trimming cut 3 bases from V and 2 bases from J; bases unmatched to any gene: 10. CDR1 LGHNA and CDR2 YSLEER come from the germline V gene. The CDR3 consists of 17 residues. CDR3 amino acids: CASSQTRTGDFNTEAFF. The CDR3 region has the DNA TGCGCCAGCAGCCAGACCCGGACAGGGGATTTCAACACTGAAGCTTTCTTT.

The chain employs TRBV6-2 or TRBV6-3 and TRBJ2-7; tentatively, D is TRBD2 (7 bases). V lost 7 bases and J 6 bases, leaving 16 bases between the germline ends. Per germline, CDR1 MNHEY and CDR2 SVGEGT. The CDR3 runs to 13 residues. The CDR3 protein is CASMVGAGVEQYV. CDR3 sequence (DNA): TGTGCCAGCATGGTGGGGGCGGGGGTCGAGCAGTACGTC.

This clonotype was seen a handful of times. The CDR3 DNA is TGTGCCACCAGCAGGGACAGGGGATTTGATGAGCAGTTCTTC. It yields the protein CATSRDRGFDEQFF. The rearrangement uses TRBV24-1 and TRBJ2-1; TRBD1 matches at 10 bases. Per germline, CDR1 KGHDR and CDR2 SFDVKD. This CDR3 region has 14 residues. Losses at the gene ends were 7 bases for V and 8 bases for J; bases not matched to a gene: 7.

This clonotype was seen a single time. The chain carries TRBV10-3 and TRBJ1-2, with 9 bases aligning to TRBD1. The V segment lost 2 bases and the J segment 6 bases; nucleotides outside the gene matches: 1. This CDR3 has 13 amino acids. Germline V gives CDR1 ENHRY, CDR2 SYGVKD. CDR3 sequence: CAISERQGDGYTF. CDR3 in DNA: TGTGCCATCAGTGAGCGACAGGGGGATGGCTACACCTTC.

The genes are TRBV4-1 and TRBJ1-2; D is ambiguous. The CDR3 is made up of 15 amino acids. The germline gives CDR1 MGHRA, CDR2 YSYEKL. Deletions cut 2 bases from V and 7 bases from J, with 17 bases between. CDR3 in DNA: TGCGCCAGCAGCCAACCCGGACGGTCCGTCTTTGGCTACACCTTC. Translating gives CASSQPGRSVFGYTF.